This TCR beta chain was captured in a study of cytomegalovirus exposure and HLA in healthy donors. Study conclusions and caveats: The tendency of first-cohort TCR clusters to co-occur in the roughly 110 validation repertoires was the finding of a later analysis.

Here immunoSEQ multiplex PCR was the method, and the copy in TCRdb shows in-frame clones only, minus some. The sample lists about 330,000 clones, 80% to 90% occurring once. Notes on this clone: Antigen unknown.

The germline CDR1 and CDR2 sequences are SGHDT and YYEEEE. Trimming stripped 1 base from V and 0 bases from J, with 20 bases between. The CDR3 contains 19 residues. V usage is TRBV5-6 and J usage is TRBJ1-5, with D maybe TRBD1 (5 bases). The sequenced material came from PBMCs. The receptor comes from a woman younger than 35 in good health and CMV-seronegative. CDR3 region: CASSLFTGQIGNSNQPQHF. In DNA, the CDR3 is TGTGCCAGCAGCTTGTTTACAGGCCAAATTGGAAATAGCAATCAGCCCCAGCATTTT.